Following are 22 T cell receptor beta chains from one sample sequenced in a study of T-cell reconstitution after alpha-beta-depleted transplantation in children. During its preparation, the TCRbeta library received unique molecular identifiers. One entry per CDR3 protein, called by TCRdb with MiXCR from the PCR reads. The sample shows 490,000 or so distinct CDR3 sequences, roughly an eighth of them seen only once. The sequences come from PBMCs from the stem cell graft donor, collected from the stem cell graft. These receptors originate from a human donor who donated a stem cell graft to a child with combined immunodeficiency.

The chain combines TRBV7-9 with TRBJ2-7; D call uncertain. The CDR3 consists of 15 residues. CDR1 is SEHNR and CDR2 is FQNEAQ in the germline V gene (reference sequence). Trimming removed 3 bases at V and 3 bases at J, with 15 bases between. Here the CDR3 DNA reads TGTGCCAGCAGCTTCGCGCCCATGGGGAACTACGAGCAGTACTTC. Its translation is CASSFAPMGNYEQYF.

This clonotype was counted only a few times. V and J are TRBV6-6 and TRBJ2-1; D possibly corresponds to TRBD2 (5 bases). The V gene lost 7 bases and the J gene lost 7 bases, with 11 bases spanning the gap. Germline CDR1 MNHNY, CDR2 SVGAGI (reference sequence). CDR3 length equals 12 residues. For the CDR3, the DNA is TGTGCCAGCACATTAGAGGGAAATGAGCAGTTCTTC. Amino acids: CASTLEGNEQFF.

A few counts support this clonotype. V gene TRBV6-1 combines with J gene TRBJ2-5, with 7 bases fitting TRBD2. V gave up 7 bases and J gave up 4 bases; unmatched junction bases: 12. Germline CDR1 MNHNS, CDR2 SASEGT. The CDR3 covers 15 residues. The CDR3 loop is CASMSVPGGTETQYF. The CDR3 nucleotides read TGTGCCAGCATGTCGGTCCCGGGGGGAACAGAGACCCAGTACTTC.

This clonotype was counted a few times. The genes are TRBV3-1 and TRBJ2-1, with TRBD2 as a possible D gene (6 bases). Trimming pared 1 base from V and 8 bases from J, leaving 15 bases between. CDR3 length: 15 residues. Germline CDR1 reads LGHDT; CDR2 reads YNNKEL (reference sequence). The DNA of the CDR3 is TGTGCCAGCAGCCAAGCCCAGACTAGTGGGGATGAGCAGTTCTTC. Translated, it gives CASSQAQTSGDEQFF.

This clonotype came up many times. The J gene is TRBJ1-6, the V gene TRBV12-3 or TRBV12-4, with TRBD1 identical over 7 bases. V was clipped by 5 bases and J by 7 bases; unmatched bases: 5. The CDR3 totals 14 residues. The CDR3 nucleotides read TGTGCCAGCAGTAGGGGACAGTCAAATTCACCCCTCCACTTT. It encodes CASSRGQSNSPLHF.

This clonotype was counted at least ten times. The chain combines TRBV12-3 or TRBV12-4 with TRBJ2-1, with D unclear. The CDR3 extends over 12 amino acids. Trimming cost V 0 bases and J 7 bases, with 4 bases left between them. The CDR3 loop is CASSLAVNEQFF. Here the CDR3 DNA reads TGTGCCAGCAGTTTAGCAGTAAATGAGCAGTTCTTC.

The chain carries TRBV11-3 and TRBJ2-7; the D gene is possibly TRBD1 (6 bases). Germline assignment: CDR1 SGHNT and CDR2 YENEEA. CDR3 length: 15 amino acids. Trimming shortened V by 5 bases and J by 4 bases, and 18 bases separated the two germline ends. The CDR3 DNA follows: TGTGCCAGCAGCGAGACCGGGACAACCTATTACGAGCAGTACTTC. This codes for CASSETGTTYYEQYF.

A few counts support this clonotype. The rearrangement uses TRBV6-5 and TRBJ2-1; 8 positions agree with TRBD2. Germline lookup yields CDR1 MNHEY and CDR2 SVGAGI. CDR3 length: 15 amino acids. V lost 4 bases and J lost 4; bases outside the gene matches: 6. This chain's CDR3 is CASSSAGGLYNEQFF. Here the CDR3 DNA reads TGTGCCAGCAGTTCGGCGGGAGGACTTTACAATGAGCAGTTCTTC.

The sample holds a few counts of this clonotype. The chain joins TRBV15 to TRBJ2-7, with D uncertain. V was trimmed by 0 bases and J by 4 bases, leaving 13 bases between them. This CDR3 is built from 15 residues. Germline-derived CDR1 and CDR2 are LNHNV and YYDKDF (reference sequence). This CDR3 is CATSRDISLKYEQYF. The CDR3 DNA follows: TGTGCCACCAGCAGAGACATAAGTCTCAAATACGAGCAGTACTTC. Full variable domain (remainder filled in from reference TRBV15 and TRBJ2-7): DAMVIQNPRYQVTQFGKPVTLSCSQTLNHNVMYWYQQKSSQAPKLLFHYYDKDFNNEADTPDNFQSRRPNTSFCFLDIRSPGLGDTAMYLCATSRDISLKYEQYFGPGTRLTVT.

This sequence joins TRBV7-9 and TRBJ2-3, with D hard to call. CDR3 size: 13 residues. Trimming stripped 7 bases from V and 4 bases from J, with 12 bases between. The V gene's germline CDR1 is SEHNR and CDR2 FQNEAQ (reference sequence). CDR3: CASTGPRADTQYF. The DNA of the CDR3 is TGTGCCAGCACCGGGCCCCGGGCAGATACGCAGTATTTT.

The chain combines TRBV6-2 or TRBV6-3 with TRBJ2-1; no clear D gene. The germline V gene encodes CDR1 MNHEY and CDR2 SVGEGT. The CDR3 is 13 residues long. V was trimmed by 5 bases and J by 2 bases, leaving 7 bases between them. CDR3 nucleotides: TGTGCCAGCAGTCCTCCCCCCTACAATGAGCAGTTCTTC. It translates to CASSPPPYNEQFF.

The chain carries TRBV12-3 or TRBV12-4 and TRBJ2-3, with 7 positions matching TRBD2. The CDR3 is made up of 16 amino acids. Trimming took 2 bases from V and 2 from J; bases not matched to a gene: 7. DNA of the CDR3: TGTGCCAGCAGTTTACTCCTAGCGGAGTACACAGATACGCAGTATTTT. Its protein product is CASSLLLAEYTDTQYF.

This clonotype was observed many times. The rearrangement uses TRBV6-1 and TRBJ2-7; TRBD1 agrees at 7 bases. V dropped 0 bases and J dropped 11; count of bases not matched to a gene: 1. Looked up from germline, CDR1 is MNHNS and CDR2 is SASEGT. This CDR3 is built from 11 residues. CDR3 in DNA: TGTGCCAGCAGTGAAGCGCAGGGGGAGTACTTC. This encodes CASSEAQGEYF.

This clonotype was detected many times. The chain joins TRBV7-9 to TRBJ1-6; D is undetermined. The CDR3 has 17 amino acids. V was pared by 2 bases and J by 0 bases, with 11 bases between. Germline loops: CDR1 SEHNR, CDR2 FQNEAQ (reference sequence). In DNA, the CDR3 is TGTGCCAGCAGCTTAAGGCAGCCCAGCTCCTATAATTCACCCCTCCACTTT. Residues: CASSLRQPSSYNSPLHF.

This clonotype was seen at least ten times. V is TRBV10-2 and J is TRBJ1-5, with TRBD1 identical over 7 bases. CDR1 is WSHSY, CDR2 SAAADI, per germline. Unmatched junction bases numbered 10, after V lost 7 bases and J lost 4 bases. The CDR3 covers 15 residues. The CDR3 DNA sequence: TGCGCCAGCACCACAGGGGCCATAGGGAATCAGCCCCAGCATTTT. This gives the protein CASTTGAIGNQPQHF.

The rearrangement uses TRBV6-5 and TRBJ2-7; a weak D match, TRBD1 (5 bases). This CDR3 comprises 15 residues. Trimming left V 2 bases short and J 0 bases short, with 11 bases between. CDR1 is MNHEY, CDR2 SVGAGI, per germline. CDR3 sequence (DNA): TGTGCCAGCAGTTACGACAGTCTTTTCTCCTACGAGCAGTACTTC. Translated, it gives CASSYDSLFSYEQYF.

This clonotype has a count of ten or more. The CDR3 DNA reads TGTGCCAGCAATCGCTTTGGGGGATCAAACACAGATACGCAGTATTTT. Amino acid sequence: CASNRFGGSNTDTQYF. The gene calls are TRBV28 and TRBJ2-3; D possibly matches TRBD1 or TRBD2 (5 bases each). The germline V gene encodes CDR1 MDHEN and CDR2 SYDVKM. The V and J ends lost 7 bases and 2 bases respectively, with 19 bases between them. CDR3 length: 16 residues.

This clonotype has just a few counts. Written as DNA, the CDR3 is TGTGCCAGCAGTTCCACCCTGGGACAGGGAGGTACTGAAGCTTTCTTT. It encodes CASSSTLGQGGTEAFF. This sequence joins TRBV6-2 or TRBV6-3 and TRBJ1-1; 9 bases agree with TRBD1. CDR1 and CDR2 from the germline V gene are MNHEY and SVGEGT. V lost 4 bases, J lost 5 bases, and 11 bases stayed unmatched. This CDR3 has 16 residues.

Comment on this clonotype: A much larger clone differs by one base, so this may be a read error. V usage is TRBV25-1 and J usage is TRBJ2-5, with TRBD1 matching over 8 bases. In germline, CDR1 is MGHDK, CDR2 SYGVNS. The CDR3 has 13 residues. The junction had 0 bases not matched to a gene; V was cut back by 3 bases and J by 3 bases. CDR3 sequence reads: CASSETGEETQYF. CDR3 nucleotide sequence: TGTGCCAGCAGTGAGACAGGGGAAGAGACCCAGTACTTC. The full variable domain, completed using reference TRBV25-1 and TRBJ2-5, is EADIYQTPRYLVIGTGKKITLECSQTMGHDKMYWYQQDPGMELHLIHYSYGVNSTEKGDLSSESTVSRIRTEHFPLTLESARPSHTSQYLCASSETGEETQYFGPGTRLLVL.

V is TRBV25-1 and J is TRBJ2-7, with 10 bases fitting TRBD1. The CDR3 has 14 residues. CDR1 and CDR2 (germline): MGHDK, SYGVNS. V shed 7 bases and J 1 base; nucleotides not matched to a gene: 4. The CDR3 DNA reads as TGTGCCAGCAATCCGGGACAGGGGTCCTACGAGCAGTACTTC. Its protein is CASNPGQGSYEQYF.

The CDR3, as DNA: TGCGCCAGCAGCTTGTCACCGGGACAGGGTACCGAGCAGTACTTC. Residues: CASSLSPGQGTEQYF. This chain uses TRBV5-1 with TRBJ2-7, with TRBD1 identical over 9 bases. This CDR3 is built from 15 residues. The germline V gene has CDR1 SGHRS and CDR2 YFSETQ. V lost 1 base to trimming and J lost 6 bases; unmatched junction nucleotides: 8.

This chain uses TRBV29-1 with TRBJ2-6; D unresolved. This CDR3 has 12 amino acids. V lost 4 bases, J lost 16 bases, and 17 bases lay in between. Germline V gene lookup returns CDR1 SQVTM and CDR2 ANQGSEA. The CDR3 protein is CSVVWPGSSLTF. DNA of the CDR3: TGCAGCGTTGTTTGGCCAGGATCTTCGCTGACTTTC.